This TCR beta chain was recovered during a study of shared clonotypes between healthy human individuals (dated by TCRdb to the early 2020s). The study in broad terms: A couple of women and a few men aged 18 to 49 years were included in the cohort. For each donor, CD4 naive and CD4 memory were each given three plates, CD8 naive was given two plates, and CD8 memory was given one plate. To estimate repertoire size and how much clonotypes are shared between individuals, the study performed deep sequencing of blood TCR repertoires from a few healthy adults. To increase sequencing depth and limit assay-specific biases, TCR repertoire library preparation and sequencing were carried out by different laboratories using diverse techniques. Leukapheresis yielded between about 0.85 and 10 billion PBMCs per donor.

Using the deep immunoSEQ assay, TCR CDR3 regions were amplified from genomic DNA by multiplex PCR. Extracted genomic DNA from each cell subset was distributed evenly across all wells of several immunoSEQ 96-well plates, and each plate was treated as a replicate. Each replicate PCR for sorted subsets received approximately 220 ng genomic DNA, equal to around 32,000 T cell genomes. Purified libraries were measured with a Qubit 3.0 fluorometer, size-checked on a Bioanalyzer 2100, and measured again with the KAPA Library Quantification kit. Every immunoSEQ 96-well plate was sequenced on a dedicated single-read 150-cycle Illumina NextSeq 550 flow cell. As for the authors' bioinformatics: Because only junctional sequences without quality scores were contained in the immunoSEQ output, filtering matching that applied to full-length reads could not be performed. To assign V/J genes and CDR3, sequences were annotated using PyIR, a Python wrapper for IgBLAST v1.9, with IMGT germline references. Reads were filtered out if the reads had weak V/J assignments (E-value above 1e-6), no CDR3, stop codons, out-of-frame junctions, or ambiguous translated residues. V3J clonotypes were defined as sequences sharing the same inferred V gene, J gene, and CDR3 amino acid sequence. The percentage overlap between two repertoires was calculated by dividing the number of shared unique clonotypes by the size of the smaller repertoire. RTK rarefaction, the Chao1 estimator, and Recon v2.1 estimates of unobserved clonotypes were used to assess repertoire richness. Generation probabilities were computed with OLGA for all TCRbeta clonotypes obtained by the gDNA method from a few donors. TCRdb obtained this table from immuneACCESS and retained in-frame rearrangements with V and J assigned. These tables miss some clones; where compared with another copy, unresolved V genes account for less than half of the shortfall, and the remainder is unexplained. From that table come the V and J calls and clone size; the DNA was used to work out D and trimming. The sample table contains 2 million to 3 million clones; only one count was recorded for roughly 92% of them. The ten most abundant clones make up around 0.14% of the sample.

Turning to this clone: Its antigen specificity is not known. Per-base qualities were not stored, and no clone one base away is much larger.

The CDR3 spans 13 residues, from the cysteine through the phenylalanine. Kept here is only the CDR3 DNA, which spans 39 bases and is read in frame from base 1. Based on the germline V gene, the CDR1 and CDR2 sequences are SGHRS and YFSETQ. Deletion took 4 bases off V and 5 bases off J, with a span of 13 bases between the germline ends. The donors were healthy, HIV-negative adults with no recently reported acute infections or vaccinations. All donors were Caucasian adults living in Nashville, Tennessee, USA. CD4+ T cells were enriched through magnetic negative selection, after which naive cells were positively selected on CD45RA and the remaining negative fraction served as the memory subset. Blood was collected by leukapheresis, and PBMCs were isolated by Ficoll-Histopaque density gradient centrifugation and then cryopreserved in liquid nitrogen vapor phase. Purity and quantity of every magnetically sorted T cell population were checked by analytical flow cytometry. Genomic DNA was isolated from every sorted fraction and measured by UV absorbance on a Nanodrop 2000c.

Paper-wide results and their limitations: Pairwise subsampling led to the expectation that sequencing depth would affect the degree of clonotype sharing among donors. Incomplete sequencing was indicated by rarefaction of sorted-subset datasets, despite the large sequencing depth. Across several donors, 5% to 6% of naive CD4, roughly 3.5% of naive CD8, approximately 2.5% of memory CD4, and about 0.44% of memory CD8 clonotypes were shared. Naive subsets generally had larger estimated clonotype richness than memory subsets did. Clonotypes shared by all four sorted-subset donors showed higher generation probabilities than non-shared clonotypes. The small number of donors limited the genetic and exposure-history diversity represented. Only blood was sampled, and tissue TCR repertoires likely differ from those in blood.

The receptor comes from a man aged 18 to 30 in good health. The V and J segments used are TRBV5-1 and TRBJ2-7; tentative D gene TRBD2, with 6 bases matching. Input material: naive CD4+ T cells sorted from blood. The cell subset or site label for this specimen denotes: CD45RA+ positively selected. The CDR3 protein: CASSRETRDEQYF. The nucleotides are TGCGCCAGCAGCCGCGAGACTAGGGACGAGCAGTACTTC. Reference TRBV5-1 and TRBJ2-7 genes cover what lies past the CDR3, so the full variable domain is KAGVTQTPRYLIKTRGQQVTLSCSPISGHRSVSWYQQTPGQGLQFLFEYFSETQRNKGNFPGRFSGRQFSNSRSEMNVSTLELGDSALYLCASSRETRDEQYFGPGTRLTVT.